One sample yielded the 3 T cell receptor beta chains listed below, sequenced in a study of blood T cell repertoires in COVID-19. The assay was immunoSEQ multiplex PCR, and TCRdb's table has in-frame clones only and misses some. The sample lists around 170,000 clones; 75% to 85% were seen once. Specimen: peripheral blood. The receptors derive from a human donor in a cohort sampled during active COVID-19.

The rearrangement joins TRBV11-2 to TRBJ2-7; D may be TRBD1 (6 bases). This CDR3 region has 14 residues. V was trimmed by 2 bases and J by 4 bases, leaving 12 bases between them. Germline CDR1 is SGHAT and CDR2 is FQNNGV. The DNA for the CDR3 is TGTGCCAGCAGCTTAAACAGGGATCGGTACGAGCAGTACTTC. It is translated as CASSLNRDRYEQYF.

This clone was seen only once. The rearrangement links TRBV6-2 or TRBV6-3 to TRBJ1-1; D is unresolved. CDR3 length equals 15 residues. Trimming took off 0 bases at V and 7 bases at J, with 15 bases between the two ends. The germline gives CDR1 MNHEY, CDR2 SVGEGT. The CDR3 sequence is CASSYSRSGVLEAFF. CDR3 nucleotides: TGTGCCAGCAGTTACTCCAGGTCCGGGGTGCTTGAAGCTTTCTTT.

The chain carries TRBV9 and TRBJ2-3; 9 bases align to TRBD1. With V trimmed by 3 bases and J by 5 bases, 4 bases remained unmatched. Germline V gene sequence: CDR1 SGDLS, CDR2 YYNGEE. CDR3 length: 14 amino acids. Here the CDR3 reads CASSAGTGKDTQYF. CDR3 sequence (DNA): TGTGCCAGCAGCGCCGGGACAGGGAAAGATACGCAGTATTTT.